This TCR beta chain was retrieved from a study of early T cells in non-severe SARS-CoV-2 infection. Unique molecular identifiers tagged individual cDNA molecules. TCRdb fed the 5' RACE reads into MiXCR, producing one record per CDR3 protein. The data show about 20,000 distinct CDR3 sequences, 4.8% seen once. Germline CDR1 and CDR2: SEHNR and FQNEAQ (reference sequence). Between the trimmed V and J ends, which lost 5 bases and 6 bases, there was a span of 11 bases. The CDR3 extends over 12 amino acids. Judged by abundance, this clonotype is medium-sized. The TCR was taken from an adult who was a healthcare worker with PCR-confirmed SARS-CoV-2 infection or an uninfected control (not recorded which). Sequenced material: whole blood. V is TRBV7-9 and J is TRBJ2-7; D may be TRBD2 (6 bases). The CDR3 DNA is TGTGCCAGCAGCCTGGACTACCGCGAGCAGTACTTC. Translating it yields CASSLDYREQYF.